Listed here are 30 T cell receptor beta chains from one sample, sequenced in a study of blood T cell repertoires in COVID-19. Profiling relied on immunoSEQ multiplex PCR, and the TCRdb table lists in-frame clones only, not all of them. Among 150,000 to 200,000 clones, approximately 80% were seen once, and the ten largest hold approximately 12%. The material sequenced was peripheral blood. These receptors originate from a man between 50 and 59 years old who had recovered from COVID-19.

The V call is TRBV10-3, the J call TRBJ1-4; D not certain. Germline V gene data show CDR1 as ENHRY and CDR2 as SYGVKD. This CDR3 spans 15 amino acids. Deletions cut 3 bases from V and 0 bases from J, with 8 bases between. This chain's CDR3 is CAISDRQATNEKLFF. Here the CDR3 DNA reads TGTGCCATCAGTGACAGACAAGCAACTAATGAAAAACTGTTTTTT.

The chain's CDR3 is CASSSGATGNTIYF. CDR3 sequence (DNA): TGTGCCAGTAGCTCTGGGGCCACTGGAAACACCATATATTTT. The chain combines TRBV19 with TRBJ1-3, with D perhaps matching TRBD1 (5 bases). V was trimmed by 6 bases and J by 2 bases, leaving 11 bases between them. Germline-derived CDR1 and CDR2 are LNHDA and SQIVND (reference sequence). The CDR3 length is 14 residues. The variable domain in full, with the rest retrieved from reference TRBV19 and TRBJ1-3, is DGGITQSPKYLFRKEGQNVTLSCEQNLNHDAMYWYRQDPGQGLRLIYYSQIVNDFQKGDIAEGYSVSREKKESFPLTVTSAQKNPTAFYLCASSSGATGNTIYFGEGSWLTVV.

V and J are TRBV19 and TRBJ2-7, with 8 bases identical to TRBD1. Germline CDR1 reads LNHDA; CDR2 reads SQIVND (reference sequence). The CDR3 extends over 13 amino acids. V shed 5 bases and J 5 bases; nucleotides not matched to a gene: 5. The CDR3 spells CASSRQGPHEQYF. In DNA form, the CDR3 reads TGTGCCAGTAGTCGACAGGGGCCCCACGAGCAGTACTTC.

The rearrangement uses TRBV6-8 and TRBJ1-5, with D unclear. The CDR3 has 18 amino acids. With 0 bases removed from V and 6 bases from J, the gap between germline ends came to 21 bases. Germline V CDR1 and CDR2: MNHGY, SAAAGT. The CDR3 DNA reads TGTGCCAGCAGTTACTCGAGTAAAGCCGGGGAGAGGCGTCAGCCCCAGCATTTT. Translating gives CASSYSSKAGERRQPQHF.

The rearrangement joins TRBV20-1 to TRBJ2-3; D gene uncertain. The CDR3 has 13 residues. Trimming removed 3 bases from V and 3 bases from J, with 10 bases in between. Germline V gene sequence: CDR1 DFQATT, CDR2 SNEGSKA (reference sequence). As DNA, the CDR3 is TGCAGTGCTAGTCGAGACAATACAGATACGCAGTATTTT. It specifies CSASRDNTDTQYF.

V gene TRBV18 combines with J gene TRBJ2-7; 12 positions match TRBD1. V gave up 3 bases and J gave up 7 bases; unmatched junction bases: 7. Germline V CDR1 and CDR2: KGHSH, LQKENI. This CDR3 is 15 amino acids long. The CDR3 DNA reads TGTGCCAGCTCACCCTCGGGGACAGGGGGCCTGGAGCAGTACTTC. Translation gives CASSPSGTGGLEQYF.

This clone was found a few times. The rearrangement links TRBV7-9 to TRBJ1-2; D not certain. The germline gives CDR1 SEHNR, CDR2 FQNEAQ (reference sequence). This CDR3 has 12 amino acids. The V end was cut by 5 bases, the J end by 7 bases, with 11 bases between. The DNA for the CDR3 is TGTGCCAGCAGCCTAGGTATCAGTGGCTACACCTTC. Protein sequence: CASSLGISGYTF.

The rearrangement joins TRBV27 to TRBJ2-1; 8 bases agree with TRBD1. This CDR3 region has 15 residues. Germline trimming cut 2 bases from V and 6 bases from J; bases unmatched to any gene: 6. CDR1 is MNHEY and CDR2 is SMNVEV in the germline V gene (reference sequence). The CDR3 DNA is TGTGCCAGCAGTTTACTAGGACAGGGTATCAATGAGCAGTTCTTC. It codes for CASSLLGQGINEQFF.

Here the CDR3 reads CASSVTERPNNEQFF. The CDR3 DNA is TGTGCCAGCAGCGTTACAGAACGCCCAAACAATGAGCAGTTCTTC. This chain uses TRBV9 with TRBJ2-1; D is undetermined. Germline V CDR1 and CDR2: SGDLS, YYNGEE. The CDR3 length is 15 residues. V was clipped by 2 bases and J by 5 bases, with 14 bases between them.

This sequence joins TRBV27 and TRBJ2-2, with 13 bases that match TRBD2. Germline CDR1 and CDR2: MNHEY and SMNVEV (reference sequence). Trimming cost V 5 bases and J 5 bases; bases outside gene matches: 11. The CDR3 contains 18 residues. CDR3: CASSLYLGLAGKTGELFF. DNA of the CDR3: TGTGCCAGCAGTCTATATTTGGGACTAGCGGGAAAAACCGGGGAGCTGTTTTTT.

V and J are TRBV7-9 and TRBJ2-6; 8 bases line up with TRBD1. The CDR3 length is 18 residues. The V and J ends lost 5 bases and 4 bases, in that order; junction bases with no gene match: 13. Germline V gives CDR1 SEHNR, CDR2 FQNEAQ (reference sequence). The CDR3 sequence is CASSLRDRGGRGANVLTF. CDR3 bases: TGTGCCAGCAGCCTCCGCGACAGGGGCGGTCGAGGGGCCAACGTCCTGACTTTC.

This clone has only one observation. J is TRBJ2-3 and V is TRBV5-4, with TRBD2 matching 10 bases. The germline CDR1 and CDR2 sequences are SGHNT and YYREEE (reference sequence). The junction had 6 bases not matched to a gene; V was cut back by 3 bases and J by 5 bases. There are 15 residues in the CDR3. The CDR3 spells CASSWEREGQDTQYF. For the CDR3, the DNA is TGTGCCAGCAGCTGGGAGCGGGAGGGCCAAGATACGCAGTATTTT.

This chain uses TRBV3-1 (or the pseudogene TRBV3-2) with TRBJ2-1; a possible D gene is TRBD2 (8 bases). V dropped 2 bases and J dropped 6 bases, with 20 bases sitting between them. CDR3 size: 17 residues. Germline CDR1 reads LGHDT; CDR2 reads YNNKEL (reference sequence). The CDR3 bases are TGTGCCAGCAGCCAAATTACTAGCGGCCAGGGGGGCAATGAGCAGTTCTTC. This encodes CASSQITSGQGGNEQFF.

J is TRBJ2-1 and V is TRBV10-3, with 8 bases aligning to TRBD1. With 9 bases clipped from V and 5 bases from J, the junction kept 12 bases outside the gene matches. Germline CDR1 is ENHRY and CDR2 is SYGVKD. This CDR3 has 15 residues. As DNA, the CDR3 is TGTGCCATGAGTACCGGGGACAGGCTCGACAATGAGCAGTTCTTC. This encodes CAMSTGDRLDNEQFF.

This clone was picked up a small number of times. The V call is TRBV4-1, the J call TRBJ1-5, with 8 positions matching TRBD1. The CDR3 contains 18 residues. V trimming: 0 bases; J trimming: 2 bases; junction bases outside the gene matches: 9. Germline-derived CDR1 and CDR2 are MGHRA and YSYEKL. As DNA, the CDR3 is TGCGCCAGCAGCCAAGACGGGCAGGGGGCGACTCGCAATCAGCCCCAGCATTTT. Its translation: CASSQDGQGATRNQPQHF.

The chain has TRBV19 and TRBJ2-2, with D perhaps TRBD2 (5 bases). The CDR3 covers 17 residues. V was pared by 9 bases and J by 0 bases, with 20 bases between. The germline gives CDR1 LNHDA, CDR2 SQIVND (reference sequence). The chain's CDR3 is CASTNRGRFANTGELFF. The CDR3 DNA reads TGTGCCAGCACGAACCGAGGGCGTTTCGCGAACACCGGGGAGCTGTTTTTT.

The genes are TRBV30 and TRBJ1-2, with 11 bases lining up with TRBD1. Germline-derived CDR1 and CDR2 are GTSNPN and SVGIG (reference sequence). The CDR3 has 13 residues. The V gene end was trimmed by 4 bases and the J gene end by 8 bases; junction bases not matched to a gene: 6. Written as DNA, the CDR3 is TGTGCCTGGAACGGACAGGGGGCGAGAGGCTACACCTTC. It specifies CAWNGQGARGYTF. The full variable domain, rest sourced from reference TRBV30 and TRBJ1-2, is SQTIHQWPATLVQPVGSPLSLECTVEGTSNPNLYWYRQAAGRGLQLLFYSVGIGQISSEVPQNLSASRPQDRQFILSSKKLLLSDSGFYLCAWNGQGARGYTFGSGTRLTVV.

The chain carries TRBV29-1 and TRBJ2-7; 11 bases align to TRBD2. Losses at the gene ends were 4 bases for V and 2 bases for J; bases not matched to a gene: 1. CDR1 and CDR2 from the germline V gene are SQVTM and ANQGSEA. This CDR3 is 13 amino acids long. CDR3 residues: CSVVAGGTYEQYF. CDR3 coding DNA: TGCAGCGTTGTAGCGGGAGGGACCTACGAGCAGTACTTC.

For the CDR3, the DNA is TGTGCCAGCAGTGACAGGGGGCTCGGTGGCTACACCTTC. The encoded protein is CASSDRGLGGYTF. V and J are TRBV25-1 and TRBJ1-2; 8 positions agree with TRBD1. The CDR3 is 13 amino acids. From germline, CDR1 is MGHDK and CDR2 SYGVNS. The J segment lost 7 bases and the V segment lost 3 bases, leaving 4 bases of the junction unmatched.

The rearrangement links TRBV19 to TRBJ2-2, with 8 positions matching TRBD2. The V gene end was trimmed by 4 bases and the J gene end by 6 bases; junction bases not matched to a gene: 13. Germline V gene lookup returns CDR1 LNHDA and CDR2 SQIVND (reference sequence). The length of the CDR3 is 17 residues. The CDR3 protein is CASSSIGRGMDAGELFF. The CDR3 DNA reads TGTGCCAGTAGTAGCATCGGGAGGGGGATGGATGCCGGGGAGCTGTTTTTT.

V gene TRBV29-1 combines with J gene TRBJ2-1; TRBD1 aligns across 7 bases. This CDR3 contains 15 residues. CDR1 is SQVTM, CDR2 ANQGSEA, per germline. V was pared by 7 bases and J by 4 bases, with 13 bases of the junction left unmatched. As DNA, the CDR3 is TGCAGCGCCGTATTCCGGGACAGAGGGTACAATGAGCAGTTCTTC. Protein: CSAVFRDRGYNEQFF.

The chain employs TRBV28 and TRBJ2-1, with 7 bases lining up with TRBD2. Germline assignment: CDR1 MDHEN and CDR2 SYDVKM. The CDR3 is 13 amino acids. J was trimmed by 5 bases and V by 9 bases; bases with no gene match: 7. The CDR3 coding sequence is TGTGCCAGTACAGCGGGGCGGGACAATGAGCAGTTCTTC. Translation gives CASTAGRDNEQFF.

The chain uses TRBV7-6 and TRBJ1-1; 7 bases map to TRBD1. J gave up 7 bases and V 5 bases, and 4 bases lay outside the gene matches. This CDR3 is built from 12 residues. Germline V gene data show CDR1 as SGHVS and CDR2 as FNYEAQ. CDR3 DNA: TGTGCCAGCAGCACGGGACAGAGTGAAGCTTTCTTT. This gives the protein CASSTGQSEAFF.

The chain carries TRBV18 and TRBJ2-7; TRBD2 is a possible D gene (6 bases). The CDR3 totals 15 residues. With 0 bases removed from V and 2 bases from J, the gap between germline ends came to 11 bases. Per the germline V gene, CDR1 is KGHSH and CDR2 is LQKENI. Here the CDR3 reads CASSPPGGFTYEQYF. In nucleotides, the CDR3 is TGTGCCAGCTCACCACCGGGAGGATTCACCTACGAGCAGTACTTC.

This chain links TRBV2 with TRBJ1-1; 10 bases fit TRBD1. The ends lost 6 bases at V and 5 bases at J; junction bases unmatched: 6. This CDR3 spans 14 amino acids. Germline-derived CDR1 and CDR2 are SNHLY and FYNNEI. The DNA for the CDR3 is TGTGCCAGCAGGGACGGACAGGGGGGGACTGAAGCTTTCTTT. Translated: CASRDGQGGTEAFF.

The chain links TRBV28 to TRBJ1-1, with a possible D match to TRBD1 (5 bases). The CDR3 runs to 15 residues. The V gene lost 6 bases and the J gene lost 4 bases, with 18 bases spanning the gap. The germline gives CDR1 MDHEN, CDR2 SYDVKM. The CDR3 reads CASSPVGGGTTEAFF. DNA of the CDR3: TGTGCCAGCAGCCCGGTCGGCGGGGGAACCACTGAAGCTTTCTTT.

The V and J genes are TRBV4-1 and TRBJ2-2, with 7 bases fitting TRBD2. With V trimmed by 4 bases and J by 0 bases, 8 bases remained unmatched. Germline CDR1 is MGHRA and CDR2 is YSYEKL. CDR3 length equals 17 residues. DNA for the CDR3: TGCGCCAGCAGCCCACGGCCAGCGGGATCGAACACCGGGGAGCTGTTTTTT. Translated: CASSPRPAGSNTGELFF.

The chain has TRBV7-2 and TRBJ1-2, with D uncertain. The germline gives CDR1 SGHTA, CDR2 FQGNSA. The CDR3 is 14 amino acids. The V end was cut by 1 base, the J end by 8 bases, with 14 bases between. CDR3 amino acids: CASSLGANLGGYTF. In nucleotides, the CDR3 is TGTGCCAGCAGCTTAGGGGCCAACCTCGGAGGCTACACCTTC.

This CDR3 reads CASRLPGAGYNSPLHF. CDR3 nucleotide sequence: TGTGCCAGCAGACTGCCAGGGGCCGGCTATAATTCACCCCTCCACTTT. J is TRBJ1-6 and V is TRBV2; D might be TRBD1 (6 bases). This CDR3 comprises 16 residues. Germline loops: CDR1 SNHLY, CDR2 FYNNEI. The germline V and J ends were trimmed by 6 bases and 3 bases, with 15 bases remaining between them.

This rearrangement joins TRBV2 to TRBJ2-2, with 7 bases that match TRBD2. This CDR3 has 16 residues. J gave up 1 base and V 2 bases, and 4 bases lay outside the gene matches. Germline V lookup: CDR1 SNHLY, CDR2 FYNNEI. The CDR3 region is CASSEIGTKNTGELFF. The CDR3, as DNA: TGTGCCAGCAGTGAAATAGGGACTAAGAACACCGGGGAGCTGTTTTTT.